What follows is one TCR beta chain and its context. What this receptor recognizes is not known. No base quality values were provided; no much bigger clone lies one nucleotide off. Libraries were constructed by the immunoSEQ multiplex PCR assay. The source is immuneACCESS, and TCRdb retained only in-frame sequences with V and J called. Part of the clones is not carried over; for the studies checked, unresolved V genes explain less than half of this, and the remainder is unexplained. The sample table shows over 75,000 clones, and 91% are seen once. The ten biggest clones cover approximately 14% of the sample. The sample comes from a study of control samples from healthy donors and cancer patients (dated by TCRdb to 2020 to 2021). V loses 5 bases of germline sequence and J loses 4 bases, and the interval between the two ends is 12 bases. The CDR3 spans 14 residues, from the cysteine through the phenylalanine. The DNA shown is the 42-base CDR3, in frame from base 1. The germline V gene yields SGHTA for CDR1 and FQGNSA for CDR2.

This receptor was obtained from a man aged 25-45 years in good health. The chain employs TRBV7-2 and TRBJ2-1; TRBD1 might be the D gene, on 6 matching bases. Material for sequencing was blood. Here is the DNA: TGTGCCAGCAGCATCGACAGGATTTACAATGAGCAGTTCTTC. Its protein reads: CASSIDRIYNEQFF.